This paragraph reports one T cell receptor (beta chain). The sample originates from a study of cytomegalovirus exposure and HLA in healthy donors. PCR was performed using 60 Vbeta and 13 Jbeta primers. The protocol was immunoSEQ multiplex PCR, while the TCRdb copy is restricted to in-frame clones and leaves out a portion. The sample includes roughly 200,000 clones, roughly 90% seen only once; the top ten take roughly 0.33%. Sequencing was carried out using PBMCs. This TCR came from a woman in her twenties or thirties in good health and CMV-seronegative.

Here the CDR3 DNA reads TGCGCCAGCAGCTTGGGGGCCGGGGACACCATATATTTT. This codes for CASSLGAGDTIYF. The V gene is TRBV5-1, the J gene TRBJ1-3; D gene ambiguous. The germline CDR1 and CDR2 sequences are SGHRS and YFSETQ. V dropped 0 bases and J dropped 8 bases, with 9 bases sitting between them. The length of the CDR3 is 13 residues.